This TCR beta chain was documented in a study of blood T cell dynamics during melanoma immunotherapy. The CDR3 is 14 amino acids. The sample's time point: week 3, after first cycle of checkpoint inhibitor. Only in-frame clones appear in the TCRdb table, and some are missing; sequencing was by immunoSEQ multiplex PCR. The repertoire consists of about 14,000 clones, with roughly 90% occurring once and the leading ten covering 5% to 5.5%. The source material was blood, sampled from a patient treated with checkpoint blockade. The gene calls are TRBV21-1 and TRBJ2-7; the table's D call, TRBD2, has no DNA check behind it. TRBV21-1 is termed a pseudogene. This receptor was taken from a human donor with melanoma. For the CDR3, the DNA is TGTGCCAGCAGCCTCCTTAGGGCGGGAGGGAGGCAGTACTTC. Its protein product is CASSLLRAGGRQYF.